This TCR beta chain was sequenced for a study of regulatory T cells in long-lasting Graves disease. The study, taken as a whole, reports: The TCR repertoire of persistent Graves' patients was less diverse than that of newly diagnosed ones.

This clonotype has more than one count but fewer than ten. The target antigen is unknown. Building the TCR beta libraries relied on iRepertoire HTBI primers, and CDR3 regions underwent Arm-PCR. One entry per CDR3 protein, called by TCRdb with MiXCR from the multiplex PCR reads. This table has approximately 540,000 distinct CDR3 sequences, approximately 12% appearing once. Time point meaning: newly diagnosed GD, antithyroid drugs for less than 3 months. After RNA was extracted from PBMCs, the TCR library was made from it. The patient group derived from an endocrinology department in Xi'an, China. The same specimen was also included in a second study, on T cells in Graves' hyperthyroidism and ophthalmopathy.

The sequence derives from a woman in her twenties or thirties with Graves disease. The material sequenced was peripheral blood mononuclear cells (PBMCs), taken at new diagnosis, from a patient treated with antithyroid drugs.

CDR3 amino acids: CASSQVGTAPYNEQFF. For the CDR3, the DNA is TGCGCCAGCAGCCAGGTAGGGACAGCACCCTACAATGAGCAGTTCTTC. The chain carries TRBV4-1 and TRBJ2-1; 7 bases are a match to TRBD1. The CDR3 length is 16 residues. Germline V gene data show CDR1 as MGHRA and CDR2 as YSYEKL. With V trimmed by 3 bases and J by 2 bases, 7 bases remained unmatched.